The T cell receptor (beta chain) described here comes from a study of blood T cell repertoires in COVID-19. Study information: The origin of the acute and convalescent COVID-19 samples was the United States, Italy and Spain. PBMCs, B-cell-depleted T cells, or T cells were the source of the cDNA or gDNA that made up the material.

Using immunoSEQ multiplex PCR, the repertoire was profiled, and TCRdb retains in-frame clones only, with some absent. The table shows approximately 150,000 clones, with around 80% occurring only once. This CDR3 has 16 residues. The J segment lost 7 bases and the V segment lost 6 bases, leaving 13 bases of the junction unmatched. Germline CDR1 reads LGHDT; CDR2 reads YNNKEL (reference sequence). Participants, roughly 18 to 90 years old, spanned around 25 US areas. Recovered participants had two consecutive negative NP/OP PCR tests, healthcare professional clearance, or symptom resolution. The chain uses TRBV3-1 (or the pseudogene TRBV3-2) and TRBJ2-1, with 9 bases aligning to TRBD2. This clonotype originated in a man in his fifties or sixties who had recovered from COVID-19. The sample taken for sequencing was PBMCs or T cells enriched from blood (not recorded which). The CDR3 nucleotides read TGTGCCAGCAGTGAGGACTGGCGGGGGGGCGGAAATGAGCAGTTCTTC. It encodes CASSEDWRGGGNEQFF.